This T cell receptor beta chain is drawn from a study of T-cell reconstitution after alpha-beta-depleted transplantation in children. General study findings and limits: High day-60 TCRbeta diversity in some patients came from surviving recipient T cells and thymic progenitors. When one year had passed after transplant, most T-cell counts and diversity came from newly produced T cells. About two months after transplant, alpha-beta T cells reportedly came from several hundred expanded graft clones.

The germline gives CDR1 SGHRS, CDR2 YFSETQ. The germline V and J ends were trimmed by 2 bases and 4 bases, with 21 bases remaining between them. The CDR3 is made up of 17 amino acids. Unique molecular identifiers were incorporated into the prepared TCRbeta library. TCRdb re-called the PCR reads with MiXCR, one entry per CDR3 protein. Among around 700,000 distinct CDR3 sequences listed, about an eighth were seen once. This clonotype is a singleton in its sample. Its target is not known. The input for sequencing was PBMCs, taken before TCRalphabeta/CD19-depleted stem cell transplant. This receptor was identified in a girl aged 2 to 10 with congenital amegakaryocytic thrombocytopenia, due to receive a stem cell transplant. V is TRBV5-1 and J is TRBJ1-2; D is possibly TRBD1 (5 bases). The CDR3 here is CASSFQGRDILIYGYTF. DNA for the CDR3: TGCGCCAGCAGCTTCCAGGGCCGCGATATATTAATCTATGGCTACACCTTC.